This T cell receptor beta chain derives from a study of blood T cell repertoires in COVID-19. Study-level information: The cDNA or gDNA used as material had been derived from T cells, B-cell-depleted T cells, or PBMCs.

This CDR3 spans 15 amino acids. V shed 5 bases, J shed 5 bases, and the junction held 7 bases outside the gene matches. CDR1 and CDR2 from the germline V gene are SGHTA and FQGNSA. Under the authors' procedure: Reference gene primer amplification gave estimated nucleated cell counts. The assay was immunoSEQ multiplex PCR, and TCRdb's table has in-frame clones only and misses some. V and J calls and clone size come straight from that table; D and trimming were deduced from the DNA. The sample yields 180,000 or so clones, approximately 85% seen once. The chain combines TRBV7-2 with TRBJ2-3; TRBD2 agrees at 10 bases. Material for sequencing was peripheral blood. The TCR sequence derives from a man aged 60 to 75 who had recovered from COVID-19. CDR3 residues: CASSQRGGGRDTQYF. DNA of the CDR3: TGTGCCAGCAGCCAGCGGGGGGGCGGGAGAGATACGCAGTATTTT.